These 17 T cell receptor beta chains came from one sample sequenced in a study of cytomegalovirus exposure and HLA in healthy donors. TCRdb's table, derived via immunoSEQ multiplex PCR, lists solely in-frame clones and lacks some. The sample has about 340,000 clones; just over 85% are singletons. The sample was PBMCs. The receptors shown here come from a woman younger than 30 in good health and CMV-seronegative.

This clone occurred once. The chain employs TRBV15 and TRBJ1-2; TRBD1 matches at 7 bases. Germline CDR1 is LNHNV and CDR2 is YYDKDF (reference sequence). V shed 1 base and J 2 bases; nucleotides not matched to a gene: 4. There are 15 residues in the CDR3. The DNA for the CDR3 is TGTGCCACCAGCAGAGCTGGGGACAGCAACTATGGCTACACCTTC. It specifies CATSRAGDSNYGYTF.

The gene calls are TRBV6-5 and TRBJ2-7, with D unclear. The CDR3 loop spans 13 amino acids. Trimming took off 4 bases at V and 4 bases at J, with 11 bases between the two ends. Per the germline V gene, CDR1 is MNHEY and CDR2 is SVGAGI. The CDR3 DNA is TGTGCCAGCAGTTCCGGGTACGGTTACGAGCAGTACTTC. Encoded protein: CASSSGYGYEQYF.

On this clone: Other DNA sequences within the sample encode an identical CDR3. This chain uses TRBV20-1 with TRBJ2-7; tentative D call: TRBD1 (5 bases). V was cut by 6 bases and J by 3 bases, with 9 bases left in between. There are 11 residues in the CDR3. CDR1 is DFQATT, CDR2 SNEGSKA, per germline (reference sequence). This CDR3 reads CSATQGYEQYF. The CDR3 DNA reads as TGCAGTGCAACTCAGGGCTACGAGCAGTACTTC.

For the CDR3, the DNA is TGTGCCAGCAGCCCAGGATACAGGAGCTCCTACGAGCAGTACTTC. Translating it yields CASSPGYRSSYEQYF. V and J are TRBV7-9 and TRBJ2-7, with a weak D call TRBD1 (5 bases). The length of the CDR3 is 15 residues. V was pared by 5 bases and J by 0 bases, with 14 bases between. Germline CDR1 and CDR2: SEHNR and FQNEAQ (reference sequence).

This clone was observed once. The chain uses TRBV6-1 and TRBJ2-7, with a weak D call TRBD2 (6 bases). The V end was cut by 2 bases, the J end by 6 bases, with 20 bases between. Germline assignment: CDR1 MNHNS and CDR2 SASEGT. The CDR3 spans 16 residues. The CDR3 sequence is CASSERSGDYVFEQYF. In DNA form, the CDR3 reads TGTGCCAGCAGTGAAAGGTCGGGGGATTATGTCTTCGAGCAGTACTTC.

This chain links TRBV7-2 with TRBJ2-2; weak D call: TRBD2 (6 bases). This CDR3 comprises 13 residues. The ends were cut back, 6 bases at V and 8 bases at J, with 13 bases in the middle. Germline values: CDR1 SGHTA, CDR2 FQGNSA. CDR3 protein: CASREGPAGELFF. The CDR3 DNA follows: TGTGCCAGCAGGGAGGGCCCGGCGGGGGAGCTGTTTTTT.

V usage is TRBV19 and J usage is TRBJ1-4; D perhaps matches TRBD1 (6 bases). Germline lookup yields CDR1 LNHDA and CDR2 SQIVND (reference sequence). This CDR3 region has 15 residues. The ends were cut back, 5 bases at V and 0 bases at J, with 10 bases in the middle. The CDR3 region is CASSPQGTTNEKLFF. The CDR3 DNA reads as TGTGCCAGTAGTCCTCAGGGGACAACTAATGAAAAACTGTTTTTT. Looking up the rest from reference TRBV19 and TRBJ1-4 gives the full variable domain: DGGITQSPKYLFRKEGQNVTLSCEQNLNHDAMYWYRQDPGQGLRLIYYSQIVNDFQKGDIAEGYSVSREKKESFPLTVTSAQKNPTAFYLCASSPQGTTNEKLFFGSGTQLSVL.

V and J are TRBV13 and TRBJ2-7; tentative D call: TRBD2 (5 bases). CDR1 is PRHDT, CDR2 FYEKMQ, per germline (reference sequence). V was pared by 0 bases and J by 6 bases, with 15 bases between. CDR3 length: 15 residues. The CDR3 sequence: CASSLGGVIAGEQYF. CDR3 bases: TGTGCCAGCAGCTTAGGAGGTGTGATCGCGGGCGAGCAGTACTTC.

This clone was recorded once. The J gene is TRBJ1-2, the V gene TRBV9; TRBD1 is a possible D gene (5 bases). The V end lost 4 bases, the J end lost 4 bases, and 17 bases lay between the germline ends. The germline gives CDR1 SGDLS, CDR2 YYNGEE. The CDR3 is 15 residues long. CDR3 nucleotide sequence: TGTGCCAGCAGCTCCACCGGGGGTATGGGCTATGGCTACACCTTC. Translation gives CASSSTGGMGYGYTF.

The V and J genes are TRBV6-5 and TRBJ2-3; a weak D match, TRBD2 (5 bases). Germline V gene lookup returns CDR1 MNHEY and CDR2 SVGAGI. V was trimmed by 6 bases and J by 4 bases, leaving 11 bases between them. CDR3 length: 13 amino acids. CDR3 amino acids: CASSYEGADTQYF. The CDR3 DNA reads as TGTGCCAGCAGCTACGAGGGAGCAGATACGCAGTATTTT.

This clone was detected once. V gene TRBV19 combines with J gene TRBJ2-7; 7 nucleotides agree with TRBD2. The ends lost 4 bases at V and 3 bases at J; junction bases unmatched: 6. The CDR3 extends over 14 amino acids. Germline values: CDR1 LNHDA, CDR2 SQIVND (reference sequence). The DNA of the CDR3 is TGTGCCAGTAGTAAGAGCGGGACGTACTACGAGCAGTACTTC. The encoded protein is CASSKSGTYYEQYF.

This rearrangement joins TRBV20-1 to TRBJ2-7; D is unresolved. From germline, CDR1 is DFQATT and CDR2 SNEGSKA (reference sequence). CDR3 length: 11 residues. V lost 3 bases, J lost 3 bases, and 6 bases lay in between. CDR3 in DNA: TGCAGTGCTAGTTCCGGCTACGAGCAGTACTTC. This translates into CSASSGYEQYF.

The genes are TRBV7-2 and TRBJ1-2; 7 bases agree with TRBD1. The CDR3 extends over 15 amino acids. V shed 5 bases and J 4 bases; nucleotides not matched to a gene: 10. The germline gives CDR1 SGHTA, CDR2 FQGNSA. CDR3 in DNA: TGTGCCAGCAGCCCCACGACAGGGACATCCTATGGCTACACCTTC. Protein product: CASSPTTGTSYGYTF.

V is TRBV27 and J is TRBJ2-3; D remains ambiguous. With 2 bases removed from V and 0 bases from J, the gap between germline ends came to 9 bases. The CDR3 is 15 residues long. CDR1 is MNHEY and CDR2 is SMNVEV in the germline V gene (reference sequence). CDR3: CASSLVRTSTDTQYF. CDR3 DNA: TGTGCCAGCAGTTTAGTACGAACTAGCACAGATACGCAGTATTTT.

The rearrangement links TRBV7-8 to TRBJ2-7; unclear D gene. This CDR3 has 15 residues. Germline assignment: CDR1 SGHVS and CDR2 FQNEAQ. V lost 1 base and J lost 0, with 10 bases in between. The CDR3 DNA follows: TGTGCCAGCAGCTTAGGGCTGCTTGGCTCCTACGAGCAGTACTTC. It specifies CASSLGLLGSYEQYF. Full variable domain (outside the CDR3, taken from reference TRBV7-8 and TRBJ2-7): GAGVSQSPRYKVAKRGQDVALRCDPISGHVSLFWYQQALGQGPEFLTYFQNEAQLDKSGLPSDRFFAERPEGSVSTLKIQRTQQEDSAVYLCASSLGLLGSYEQYFGPGTRLTVT.

Concerning this clone itself: Other DNA sequences within the sample encode an identical CDR3. The chain is built from TRBV5-1 and TRBJ2-3; 10 nucleotides align to TRBD2. The length of the CDR3 is 16 residues. Germline-derived CDR1 and CDR2 are SGHRS and YFSETQ. V dropped 1 base and J dropped 3; count of bases not matched to a gene: 5. CDR3 sequence reads: CASSLPGLAVTDTQYF. CDR3 in DNA: TGCGCCAGCAGCTTGCCCGGACTAGCGGTAACAGATACGCAGTATTTT.

This chain joins TRBV7-9 and TRBJ1-1; the D gene is possibly TRBD1 (5 bases). CDR3 length equals 14 residues. Germline V gene sequence: CDR1 SEHNR, CDR2 FQNEAQ (reference sequence). V shed 4 bases and J shed 2 bases, with 11 bases lying between them. CDR3 region: CASSSRGGNTEAFF. DNA for the CDR3: TGTGCCAGCAGCTCGAGGGGAGGCAACACTGAAGCTTTCTTT.